The 25 T cell receptor beta chains below all came from one sample that was sequenced in a study of cytomegalovirus exposure and HLA in healthy donors. The PCR made use of 60 Vbeta and 13 Jbeta primers. Here immunoSEQ multiplex PCR was the method, and the copy in TCRdb shows in-frame clones only, minus some. The data hold approximately 150,000 clones, with roughly 80% observed a single time. The sequencing sample was made of PBMCs. The source of these receptors is a man younger than 35 in good health and CMV-seronegative.

The chain recombines TRBV2 with TRBJ2-1, with 9 bases matching TRBD1. V shed 6 bases, J shed 8 bases, and the junction held 5 bases outside the gene matches. This CDR3 region has 13 residues. CDR1 SNHLY and CDR2 FYNNEI come from the germline V gene. The CDR3 region is CASRQGAGDEQFF. The CDR3 nucleotides read TGTGCCAGCAGACAGGGGGCGGGGGATGAGCAGTTCTTC. The entire variable domain, with the rest obtained from reference TRBV2 and TRBJ2-1, is as follows: EPEVTQTPSHQVTQMGQEVILRCVPISNHLYFYWYRQILGQKVEFLVSFYNNEISEKSEIFDDQFSVERPDGSNFTLKIRSTKLEDSAMYFCASRQGAGDEQFFGPGTRLTVL.

The V call is TRBV28, the J call TRBJ1-1, with 7 bases identical to TRBD1. CDR3 length: 15 residues. The V and J ends lost 6 bases and 1 base, in that order; junction bases with no gene match: 8. The germline V gene encodes CDR1 MDHEN and CDR2 SYDVKM. CDR3 nucleotide sequence: TGTGCCAGCAGCCCAGGGGGGACAAAGAACACTGAAGCTTTCTTT. Translation gives CASSPGGTKNTEAFF.

The rearrangement uses TRBV6-5 and TRBJ2-7; the match to TRBD1 covers 10 bases. The V and J ends lost 5 bases and 2 bases, in that order; junction bases with no gene match: 3. Germline V gene sequence: CDR1 MNHEY, CDR2 SVGAGI. This CDR3 contains 14 residues. In DNA form, the CDR3 reads TGTGCCAGCAGTCGGGACAGGGGAACCTACGAGCAGTACTTC. Protein: CASSRDRGTYEQYF.

The V and J genes are TRBV18 and TRBJ1-1; maybe TRBD1 (6 bases). With 5 bases removed from V and 10 bases from J, the gap between germline ends came to 29 bases. The CDR3 spans 17 residues. CDR1 and CDR2 from the germline V gene are KGHSH and LQKENI. CDR3 amino acids: CASSAYSDRTSHSGAFF. CDR3 coding DNA: TGTGCCAGCTCAGCCTACTCCGACAGGACGTCTCACAGCGGAGCTTTCTTT.

The chain uses TRBV11-1 and TRBJ2-7; D ambiguous. CDR3 length: 13 residues. CDR1 and CDR2 (germline): SGHAT, FQDESV (reference sequence). With 0 bases removed from V and 2 bases from J, the gap between germline ends came to 5 bases. As DNA, the CDR3 is TGTGCCAGCAGCTTAGCTGGCCCCTACGAGCAGTACTTC. It specifies CASSLAGPYEQYF.

This chain uses TRBV5-4 with TRBJ1-2; D call uncertain. Germline assignment: CDR1 SGHNT and CDR2 YYREEE (reference sequence). Trimming left V 9 bases short and J 6 bases short, with 15 bases between. This CDR3 is 12 amino acids long. CDR3 in amino acids: CATRYGENGYTF. DNA for the CDR3: TGTGCCACCCGGTATGGAGAGAATGGCTACACCTTC.

V is TRBV11-2 and J is TRBJ2-7; the match to TRBD2 covers 9 bases. The CDR3 contains 16 residues. Germline V gives CDR1 SGHAT, CDR2 FQNNGV. V lost 0 bases to trimming and J lost 4 bases; unmatched junction nucleotides: 7. In DNA, the CDR3 is TGTGCCAGCAGCTTAGAACTAGCGGGCCTCACATACGAGCAGTACTTC. It translates to CASSLELAGLTYEQYF. Full variable domain (rest looked up from reference TRBV11-2 and TRBJ2-7): EAGVAQSPRYKIIEKRQSVAFWCNPISGHATLYWYQQILGQGPKLLIQFQNNGVVDDSQLPKDRFSAERLKGVDSTLKIQPAKLEDSAVYLCASSLELAGLTYEQYFGPGTRLTVT.

This clone was seen once. The chain uses TRBV2 and TRBJ2-3; D unclear. V was clipped by 5 bases and J by 2 bases, with 14 bases between them. CDR3 length: 15 amino acids. Per germline, CDR1 SNHLY and CDR2 FYNNEI. In DNA, the CDR3 is TGTGCCAGCAGTAAAACAGAGTGGTCCACAGATACGCAGTATTTT. Its protein product is CASSKTEWSTDTQYF.

The genes are TRBV5-4 and TRBJ2-2; D might be TRBD1 (5 bases). Trimming removed 1 base at V and 1 base at J, with 5 bases between. Germline V lookup: CDR1 SGHNT, CDR2 YYREEE (reference sequence). The CDR3 totals 14 residues. In DNA, the CDR3 is TGTGCCAGCAGCTTGCAGGGGAACACCGGGGAGCTGTTTTTT. Amino acid sequence: CASSLQGNTGELFF.

The V and J genes are TRBV30 and TRBJ2-1, with a weak D call TRBD1 (7 bases). Trimming removed 3 bases at V and 0 bases at J, with 15 bases between. Germline CDR1 is GTSNPN and CDR2 is SVGIG (reference sequence). This CDR3 spans 16 amino acids. In nucleotides, the CDR3 is TGTGCCTGGAGGCGGGACCCAGGGGGCTCCTACAATGAGCAGTTCTTC. Protein: CAWRRDPGGSYNEQFF.

This clone was recorded once. Other DNA sequences in this specimen translate into the identical CDR3. The chain links TRBV29-1 to TRBJ2-3; TRBD2 matches 9 bases. With 6 bases clipped from V and 0 bases from J, the junction kept 10 bases outside the gene matches. Looked up from germline, CDR1 is SQVTM and CDR2 is ANQGSEA. The CDR3 runs 16 residues. CDR3 sequence (DNA): TGCAGCGTCGGACGACTAGCGGACCTAAGCACAGATACGCAGTATTTT. The encoded protein is CSVGRLADLSTDTQYF.

The chain has TRBV14 and TRBJ1-2, with 7 bases that match TRBD1. The CDR3 covers 15 residues. J lost 0 bases, V lost 4 bases, and 5 bases had no gene match. The germline gives CDR1 SGHDN, CDR2 FVKESK. CDR3 in amino acids: CASSPQTGSNYGYTF. The CDR3 nucleotides are TGTGCCAGCAGCCCTCAGACAGGGTCTAACTATGGCTACACCTTC.

The chain couples TRBV11-3 to TRBJ2-3; TRBD1 is a possible D gene (6 bases). Trimming took 1 base from V and 0 from J, leaving 11 bases between them. The germline CDR1 and CDR2 sequences are SGHNT and YENEEA. The CDR3 totals 16 residues. The CDR3 loop is CASSLGGTFSTDTQYF. In nucleotides, the CDR3 is TGTGCCAGCAGCTTAGGGGGGACATTTAGCACAGATACGCAGTATTTT. Combining the CDR3 with reference TRBV11-3 and TRBJ2-3 gives the whole variable domain EAGVVQSPRYKIIEKKQPVAFWCNPISGHNTLYWYLQNLGQGPELLIRYENEEAVDDSQLPKDRFSAERLKGVDSTLKIQPAELGDSAVYLCASSLGGTFSTDTQYFGPGTRLTVL.

The chain uses TRBV9 and TRBJ2-2; a weak D match, TRBD2 (5 bases). The CDR3 loop spans 17 amino acids. Per germline, CDR1 SGDLS and CDR2 YYNGEE. Trimming took off 3 bases at V and 0 bases at J, with 15 bases between the two ends. The CDR3 bases are TGTGCCAGCAGCGCCCAACGAAGCGGATCGAACACCGGGGAGCTGTTTTTT. Protein product: CASSAQRSGSNTGELFF.

A few counts support this clone. The chain employs TRBV5-6 and TRBJ2-7, with 14 nucleotides matching TRBD2. Per germline, CDR1 SGHDT and CDR2 YYEEEE. Unmatched junction bases numbered 4, after V lost 4 bases and J lost 4 bases. CDR3 length: 15 amino acids. The chain's CDR3 is CASSPGLAGVYEQYF. The CDR3 coding sequence is TGTGCCAGCAGCCCGGGACTAGCGGGAGTGTACGAGCAGTACTTC.

The chain uses TRBV9 and TRBJ1-6, with no clear D. CDR1 is SGDLS and CDR2 is YYNGEE in the germline V gene. The CDR3 loop spans 15 amino acids. Trimming shortened V by 0 bases and J by 9 bases, and 13 bases separated the two germline ends. CDR3 residues: CASSVGLGEGSPLHF. DNA for the CDR3: TGTGCCAGCAGCGTAGGTCTCGGGGAGGGTTCACCCCTCCACTTT.

This chain connects TRBV2 to TRBJ1-5, with 9 positions matching TRBD1. The germline gives CDR1 SNHLY, CDR2 FYNNEI. The CDR3 consists of 16 residues. With 3 bases clipped from V and 6 bases from J, the junction kept 9 bases outside the gene matches. The CDR3 DNA sequence: TGTGCCAGCAGTGAGCGGGACAGGGCTAGAAGTCAGCCCCAGCATTTT. Its translation is CASSERDRARSQPQHF.

The count of this clone is one. The chain recombines TRBV6-1 with TRBJ1-1, with 7 positions matching TRBD1. Germline CDR1 is MNHNS and CDR2 is SASEGT. The J segment lost 6 bases and the V segment lost 3 bases, leaving 4 bases of the junction unmatched. The CDR3 loop spans 13 amino acids. Written as DNA, the CDR3 is TGTGCCAGCAGTGATTATGACAGGGCTGAAGCTTTCTTT. This sequence encodes CASSDYDRAEAFF.

The V and J genes are TRBV7-2 and TRBJ2-3; 11 bases are shared with TRBD1. This CDR3 region has 17 residues. V lost 5 bases, J lost 9 bases, and 16 bases stayed unmatched. Looked up from germline, CDR1 is SGHTA and CDR2 is FQGNSA. CDR3 DNA sequence: TGTGCCAGCAGCACTGGACAGGGGGCTGTCGGGAGGGGGACGCAGTATTTT. Its protein is CASSTGQGAVGRGTQYF.

V usage is TRBV6-5 and J usage is TRBJ2-3; 9 nucleotides agree with TRBD2. Trimming removed 4 bases from V and 2 bases from J; junction bases left unmatched: 4. CDR1 is MNHEY and CDR2 is SVGAGI in the germline V gene. The CDR3 is made up of 15 amino acids. CDR3 protein: CASSWTSAYTDTQYF. CDR3 nucleotide sequence: TGTGCCAGCAGTTGGACTAGCGCGTACACAGATACGCAGTATTTT.

The chain has TRBV28 and TRBJ2-2; TRBD2 matches at 16 bases. The CDR3 contains 21 residues. V shed 5 bases and J 0 bases; nucleotides not matched to a gene: 12. The germline V gene encodes CDR1 MDHEN and CDR2 SYDVKM. CDR3 sequence (DNA): TGTGCCAGCAGTCGAAATGGGACTAGCGGGAGGGACCCAGCGAACACCGGGGAGCTGTTTTTT. It is translated as CASSRNGTSGRDPANTGELFF.

The V gene is TRBV19, the J gene TRBJ1-2; D is unclear. CDR3 size: 14 residues. The germline V and J ends were trimmed by 5 bases and 7 bases, with 17 bases remaining between them. CDR1 is LNHDA, CDR2 SQIVND, per germline (reference sequence). CDR3 sequence: CASSGLGAEPGYTF. CDR3 DNA sequence: TGTGCCAGTAGTGGCTTGGGAGCCGAACCTGGCTACACCTTC.

The chain has TRBV19 and TRBJ2-1; 13 nucleotides align to TRBD2. Trimming took 4 bases from V and 5 from J; bases not matched to a gene: 11. The germline CDR1 and CDR2 sequences are LNHDA and SQIVND (reference sequence). The CDR3 has 18 amino acids. As DNA, the CDR3 is TGTGCCAGTAGTACCACTAGCGGGAGGGCCTTATCGGACAATGAGCAGTTCTTC. Amino acid sequence: CASSTTSGRALSDNEQFF.

This clone has more than one count but fewer than ten. This sample also contains other DNA sequences that code for the same CDR3. The chain combines TRBV5-1 with TRBJ1-1; D is unclear. Deletions cut 0 bases from V and 0 bases from J, with 6 bases between. The CDR3 has 14 amino acids. Per the germline V gene, CDR1 is SGHRS and CDR2 is YFSETQ. The CDR3 sequence is CASSLGQMNTEAFF. CDR3 DNA: TGCGCCAGCAGCTTGGGACAAATGAACACTGAAGCTTTCTTT.

The chain is built from TRBV5-1 and TRBJ2-7, with TRBD2 identical over 9 bases. There are 16 residues in the CDR3. Looked up from germline, CDR1 is SGHRS and CDR2 is YFSETQ. V dropped 0 bases and J dropped 3; count of bases not matched to a gene: 7. The CDR3 DNA reads TGCGCCAGCAGCTTGGGTTACGGTAGCGGGGGCTACGAGCAGTACTTC. This codes for CASSLGYGSGGYEQYF.